This T cell receptor (beta chain) comes out of a study of cytomegalovirus exposure and HLA in healthy donors. Study-wide results and limits: According to a later analysis, TCR clusters from the first cohort tended to co-occur in the 120 or so validation repertoires.

Only in-frame clones appear in the TCRdb table, and some are missing; sequencing was by immunoSEQ multiplex PCR. The repertoire consists of roughly 310,000 clones, with nearly 90% occurring once and the leading ten covering around 0.96%. Notes on this clone: The antigen remains undetermined.

V lost 2 bases and J lost 4, with 9 bases in between. CDR1 and CDR2 from the germline V gene are MNHNY and SVGAGI (reference sequence). The CDR3 is made up of 14 amino acids. Sequencing was performed on PBMCs. This sequence joins TRBV6-6 and TRBJ2-1; D is possibly TRBD1 (6 bases). This clonotype originated in a man aged 30-40 years in good health and CMV-seronegative. CDR3 in DNA: TGTGCCAGCAGTTACCCGACAGGTTACAATGAGCAGTTCTTC. This translates into CASSYPTGYNEQFF.